The 20 T cell receptor beta chains in this list originate from one sample, sequenced in a study of T cell responses to AZD1222 COVID-19 vaccine. Only in-frame clones appear in the TCRdb table, and some are missing; sequencing was by immunoSEQ multiplex PCR. The table has about 98,000 clones, about 85% seen once. The sequenced sample was peripheral blood, obtained on day 0 of AZD1222 vaccination. Receptors were obtained from an adult in good health.

This rearrangement joins TRBV2 to TRBJ1-5; 7 nucleotides align to TRBD1. Losses at the gene ends were 6 bases for V and 6 bases for J; bases not matched to a gene: 11. Per germline, CDR1 SNHLY and CDR2 FYNNEI. The CDR3 totals 15 residues. The CDR3 region is CASRLAGGGTQPQHF. The CDR3 nucleotides read TGTGCCAGCAGACTAGCAGGGGGGGGGACTCAGCCCCAGCATTTT.

V and J are TRBV7-9 and TRBJ1-1; the D gene is possibly TRBD1 (5 bases). Deletions cut 1 base from V and 1 base from J, with 7 bases between. The CDR3 totals 14 residues. Germline lookup yields CDR1 SEHNR and CDR2 FQNEAQ (reference sequence). CDR3 bases: TGTGCCAGCAGCTTAGTGGGGCAGAACACTGAAGCTTTCTTT. Its translation: CASSLVGQNTEAFF.

The chain joins TRBV18 to TRBJ1-1, with 10 bases identical to TRBD1. CDR1 and CDR2 (germline): KGHSH, LQKENI. There are 15 residues in the CDR3. The V gene end was trimmed by 1 base and the J gene end by 6 bases; junction bases not matched to a gene: 5. DNA for the CDR3: TGTGCCAGCTCACCACGGGGACAGGGGAGAGCTGAAGCTTTCTTT. Translation: CASSPRGQGRAEAFF.

The V and J genes are TRBV4-2 and TRBJ2-2, with TRBD2 as a possible D gene (5 bases). The CDR3 extends over 12 amino acids. The germline V gene encodes CDR1 LGHNA and CDR2 YNFKEQ. V was cut by 4 bases and J by 8 bases, with 8 bases left in between. CDR3 sequence reads: CASSPSLGELFF. The DNA of the CDR3 is TGTGCCAGCAGCCCTAGCCTGGGGGAGCTGTTTTTT.

This clone turned up a few times. V gene TRBV14 combines with J gene TRBJ1-5; D is uncertain. The germline gives CDR1 SGHDN, CDR2 FVKESK. V lost 1 base and J lost 3, with 10 bases in between. The CDR3 consists of 15 residues. In nucleotides, the CDR3 is TGTGCCAGCAGCCAAGTTGAGGGCGACAATCAGCCCCAGCATTTT. This translates into CASSQVEGDNQPQHF.

This chain uses TRBV7-9 with TRBJ1-4, with D unresolved. In germline, CDR1 is SEHNR, CDR2 FQNEAQ (reference sequence). The V end was cut by 3 bases, the J end by 0 bases, with 8 bases between. The CDR3 runs 15 residues. As DNA, the CDR3 is TGTGCCAGCAGCTTCCCGAGTGCAACTAATGAAAAACTGTTTTTT. It specifies CASSFPSATNEKLFF. Full variable domain (remainder filled in from reference TRBV7-9 and TRBJ1-4): DTGVSQNPRHKITKRGQNVTFRCDPISEHNRLYWYRQTLGQGPEFLTYFQNEAQLEKSRLLSDRFSAERPKGSFSTLEIQRTEQGDSAMYLCASSFPSATNEKLFFGSGTQLSVL.

Of note for this clone: This specimen includes other DNA sequences encoding the same CDR3. The chain uses TRBV29-1 and TRBJ2-3; no clear D. Germline values: CDR1 SQVTM, CDR2 ANQGSEA. The CDR3 runs to 10 residues. V lost 6 bases and J lost 3, with 4 bases in between. The CDR3 region has the DNA TGCAGCGTCGATACAGATACGCAGTATTTT. As protein: CSVDTDTQYF.

This chain joins TRBV5-4 and TRBJ1-1; D is perhaps TRBD1 (5 bases). V lost 4 bases and J lost 4, with 17 bases in between. The germline V gene encodes CDR1 SGHNT and CDR2 YYREEE (reference sequence). There are 15 residues in the CDR3. CDR3: CASSHPLGGGTEAFF. The CDR3 DNA sequence: TGTGCCAGCAGCCACCCTCTTGGGGGTGGCACTGAAGCTTTCTTT.

The chain is built from TRBV19 and TRBJ2-2, with 7 bases identical to TRBD1. The germline gives CDR1 LNHDA, CDR2 SQIVND (reference sequence). Losses at the gene ends were 11 bases for V and 0 bases for J; bases not matched to a gene: 9. This CDR3 has 15 amino acids. The CDR3 region is CASRTGGANTGELFF. The CDR3, as DNA: TGTGCCTCAAGGACAGGAGGCGCGAACACCGGGGAGCTGTTTTTT.

V usage is TRBV12-3 or TRBV12-4 and J usage is TRBJ2-7; D remains ambiguous. The length of the CDR3 is 12 residues. V dropped 9 bases and J dropped 3 bases, with 12 bases sitting between them. The CDR3: CASAPVYYEQYF. Here the CDR3 DNA reads TGTGCCAGTGCCCCCGTCTACTACGAGCAGTACTTC.

J is TRBJ1-6 and V is TRBV5-1, with D possibly matching TRBD1 (5 bases). Germline loops: CDR1 SGHRS, CDR2 YFSETQ. The CDR3 has 14 residues. V shed 3 bases and J shed 9 bases, with 13 bases lying between them. The CDR3 DNA sequence: TGCGCCAGCAGCTCTCGGGGCCAGACTTCACCCCTCCACTTT. Protein sequence: CASSSRGQTSPLHF.

This clone is medium-sized within its sample. The CDR3 nucleotides are TGTGCCAGCAGCCAAGACCCCACCGGGGAGCTGTTTTTT. Amino acid sequence: CASSQDPTGELFF. The chain has TRBV3-1 (or the pseudogene TRBV3-2) and TRBJ2-2; D remains ambiguous. This CDR3 has 13 residues. V was shortened by 0 bases and J by 4 bases, with 3 bases between the two germline ends. Germline V gene lookup returns CDR1 LGHDT and CDR2 YNNKEL (reference sequence).

This clone has just one count. The CDR3 DNA reads as TGTGCCAGCAGCAAAGGGTCTAGCGGGTCCAACAATGAGCAGTTCTTC. The encoded protein is CASSKGSSGSNNEQFF. J is TRBJ2-1 and V is TRBV11-1, with 8 bases matching TRBD2. CDR3 length: 16 amino acids. Trimming took 5 bases from V and 5 from J; bases not matched to a gene: 11. Germline V CDR1 and CDR2: SGHAT, FQDESV (reference sequence).

The chain couples TRBV7-2 to TRBJ2-1, with 8 bases aligning to TRBD2. This CDR3 is 16 amino acids long. Germline lookup yields CDR1 SGHTA and CDR2 FQGNSA. The J segment lost 0 bases and the V segment lost 1 base, leaving 2 bases of the junction unmatched. The CDR3 here is CASSLVGGVSYNEQFF. CDR3 coding DNA: TGTGCCAGCAGCTTAGTCGGGGGGGTCTCCTACAATGAGCAGTTCTTC. The whole variable domain, remainder taken from reference TRBV7-2 and TRBJ2-1, is GAGVSQSPSNKVTEKGKDVELRCDPISGHTALYWYRQSLGQGLEFLIYFQGNSAPDKSGLPSDRFSAERTGGSVSTLTIQRTQQEDSAVYLCASSLVGGVSYNEQFFGPGTRLTVL.

V gene TRBV19 combines with J gene TRBJ2-2; 7 bases line up with TRBD1. The germline V gene encodes CDR1 LNHDA and CDR2 SQIVND (reference sequence). Trimming took 9 bases from V and 4 from J; bases not matched to a gene: 5. CDR3 length: 13 residues. CDR3 amino acids: CASGQVVTGELFF. The CDR3 coding sequence is TGTGCCAGCGGACAGGTGGTCACCGGGGAGCTGTTTTTT. Based on the CDR3 plus reference TRBV19 and TRBJ2-2, the full variable domain is DGGITQSPKYLFRKEGQNVTLSCEQNLNHDAMYWYRQDPGQGLRLIYYSQIVNDFQKGDIAEGYSVSREKKESFPLTVTSAQKNPTAFYLCASGQVVTGELFFGEGSRLTVL.

The chain has TRBV6-5 and TRBJ1-1, with D possibly being TRBD1 (5 bases). Trimming took 6 bases from V and 2 from J, leaving 13 bases between them. Germline V CDR1 and CDR2: MNHEY, SVGAGI. The CDR3 sequence is 14 residues long. The CDR3 nucleotides are TGTGCCAGCAGGGGGGACGGACCAAACACTGAAGCTTTCTTT. It yields the protein CASRGDGPNTEAFF.

The chain has TRBV6-2 or TRBV6-3 and TRBJ1-5; no definite D call. Germline loops: CDR1 MNHEY, CDR2 SVGEGT. V was cut by 0 bases and J by 0 bases, with 12 bases left in between. The CDR3 sequence is 17 residues long. The CDR3 sequence is CASSYSRLDYSNQPQHF. CDR3 nucleotide sequence: TGTGCCAGCAGTTACTCCCGACTCGATTATAGCAATCAGCCCCAGCATTTT.

This chain connects TRBV7-3 to TRBJ2-7; a weak D match, TRBD2 (6 bases). The V end lost 2 bases, the J end lost 5 bases, and 13 bases lay between the germline ends. This CDR3 has 14 residues. Per germline, CDR1 SGHTA and CDR2 FQGTGA. The chain's CDR3 is CASSLGGYKDEQYF. CDR3 in DNA: TGTGCCAGCAGCTTAGGGGGGTATAAGGACGAGCAGTACTTC.

The J gene is TRBJ2-1, the V gene TRBV19, with 7 bases identical to TRBD2. The CDR3 spans 15 residues. CDR1 and CDR2 from the germline V gene are LNHDA and SQIVND (reference sequence). V dropped 4 bases and J dropped 4; count of bases not matched to a gene: 7. The CDR3 nucleotides are TGTGCCAGTAGTAAGGGACTACTATCTTACAATGAGCAGTTCTTC. Translation gives CASSKGLLSYNEQFF. Combining the CDR3 with reference TRBV19 and TRBJ2-1 gives the whole variable domain DGGITQSPKYLFRKEGQNVTLSCEQNLNHDAMYWYRQDPGQGLRLIYYSQIVNDFQKGDIAEGYSVSREKKESFPLTVTSAQKNPTAFYLCASSKGLLSYNEQFFGPGTRLTVL.

The V gene is TRBV5-5, the J gene TRBJ2-7; 12 bases line up with TRBD2. Per the germline V gene, CDR1 is SGHKS and CDR2 is YYEKEE (reference sequence). The CDR3 totals 15 residues. With 5 bases clipped from V and 3 bases from J, the junction kept 6 bases outside the gene matches. CDR3 bases: TGTGCCAGCAGTTTTCTGACTAGCGGGAGCTACGAGCAGTACTTC. Protein sequence: CASSFLTSGSYEQYF.